These 14 T cell receptor beta chains share one sample of origin, sequenced in a study of blood T cells in healthy people across ages. A second PCR, run for roughly 7 to 11 cycles, used a sample-barcoded 5' primer plus a J-beta primer mix. TCRdb processed the 5' RACE reads anew with MiXCR; each CDR3 protein has one entry. Of roughly 1 million distinct CDR3 sequences listed, around 27% are singletons. These data also formed part of another study, on T cells of mothers and their children.

The sample comprised blood. All receptors derive from a girl aged 2-10 years in good health.

This clonotype was seen more than once but under ten times. The chain recombines TRBV7-9 with TRBJ1-2, with D tentatively TRBD1 (6 bases). The V gene's germline CDR1 is SEHNR and CDR2 FQNEAQ (reference sequence). Deletions cut 4 bases from V and 5 bases from J, with 14 bases between. This CDR3 spans 14 amino acids. The CDR3 DNA reads TGTGCCAGCAGCTCGCAAACAGGGAGGTATGGCTACACCTTC. As protein: CASSSQTGRYGYTF.

CDR3 protein: CASSIGQGNEQFF. Written as DNA, the CDR3 is TGTGCCAGCAGCATCGGACAGGGAAATGAGCAGTTCTTC. The chain carries TRBV7-9 and TRBJ2-1; 8 nucleotides agree with TRBD1. Germline CDR1 is SEHNR and CDR2 is FQNEAQ (reference sequence). The CDR3 runs 13 residues. Trimming at V came to 5 bases and at J to 7 bases, leaving 4 bases not matched to a gene.

The V call is TRBV7-9, the J call TRBJ1-1; no definite D call. Trimming left V 5 bases short and J 0 bases short, with 13 bases between. The CDR3 runs 15 residues. Per the germline V gene, CDR1 is SEHNR and CDR2 is FQNEAQ (reference sequence). CDR3 nucleotides: TGTGCCAGCAGCCAGCAGGTTGCAATGAACACTGAAGCTTTCTTT. This gives the protein CASSQQVAMNTEAFF. Full variable domain (remainder filled in from reference TRBV7-9 and TRBJ1-1): DTGVSQNPRHKITKRGQNVTFRCDPISEHNRLYWYRQTLGQGPEFLTYFQNEAQLEKSRLLSDRFSAERPKGSFSTLEIQRTEQGDSAMYLCASSQQVAMNTEAFFGQGTRLTVV.

The chain uses TRBV20-1 and TRBJ2-3; D is undetermined. This CDR3 is built from 15 residues. Trimming took 2 bases from V and 2 from J, leaving 14 bases between them. Germline-derived CDR1 and CDR2 are DFQATT and SNEGSKA (reference sequence). The CDR3 DNA reads as TGCAGTGCTAGACACTCTCTTCTCACCACAGATACGCAGTATTTT. Amino acid sequence: CSARHSLLTTDTQYF.

The sample holds a few counts of this clonotype. The chain combines TRBV7-6 with TRBJ1-1; D remains ambiguous. V was clipped by 4 bases and J by 7 bases, with 13 bases between them. Germline loops: CDR1 SGHVS, CDR2 FNYEAQ. The CDR3 has 13 amino acids. The CDR3 DNA follows: TGTGCCAGCAGCTGGTCAAGTAGTAGTGAAGCTTTCTTT. This encodes CASSWSSSSEAFF.

This chain's CDR3 is CSVVGGFQETQYF. In DNA, the CDR3 is TGCAGCGTTGTAGGGGGCTTCCAAGAGACCCAGTACTTC. The chain is built from TRBV29-1 and TRBJ2-5, with 7 positions matching TRBD1. CDR1 is SQVTM, CDR2 ANQGSEA, per germline. The CDR3 runs to 13 residues. J was trimmed by 1 base and V by 4 bases; bases with no gene match: 3.

A remark on this clonotype: Given a much more abundant clone one base away, this may be a read error. V is TRBV7-9 and J is TRBJ2-7, with D possibly matching TRBD2 (6 bases). V was pared by 8 bases and J by 6 bases, with 8 bases between. The CDR3 spans 10 residues. Germline values: CDR1 SEHNR, CDR2 FQNEAQ (reference sequence). DNA for the CDR3: TGTGCCAGCGGGGGGTCCGAGCAGTACTTC. Its protein product is CASGGSEQYF.

The V gene is TRBV20-1, the J gene TRBJ2-7; D unclear. The CDR3 covers 14 residues. The V gene's germline CDR1 is DFQATT and CDR2 SNEGSKA (reference sequence). V was cut by 0 bases and J by 4 bases, with 13 bases left in between. As DNA, the CDR3 is TGCAGTGCTAGAGATCCGGGCACCGGATACGAGCAGTACTTC. Amino acid sequence: CSARDPGTGYEQYF.

The V call is TRBV25-1, the J call TRBJ2-5; 9 positions agree with TRBD1. With V trimmed by 7 bases and J by 7 bases, 4 bases remained unmatched. The CDR3 totals 12 residues. CDR1 is MGHDK, CDR2 SYGVNS, per germline. CDR3 protein: CASTGQGLTQYF. CDR3 DNA sequence: TGTGCCAGCACTGGACAGGGGTTGACCCAGTACTTC.

This clonotype was seen only a few times. The rearrangement links TRBV19 to TRBJ2-2; TRBD1 matches at 7 bases. Trimming at V came to 4 bases and at J to 3 bases, leaving 2 bases not matched to a gene. Germline lookup yields CDR1 LNHDA and CDR2 SQIVND (reference sequence). The CDR3 extends over 14 amino acids. CDR3 loop: CASSNDRDTGELFF. The CDR3 coding sequence is TGTGCCAGTAGTAACGACAGGGACACCGGGGAGCTGTTTTTT.

The rearrangement joins TRBV6-1 to TRBJ2-5; 9 positions match TRBD1. V was pared by 8 bases and J by 7 bases, with 5 bases of the junction left unmatched. There are 12 residues in the CDR3. Looked up from germline, CDR1 is MNHNS and CDR2 is SASEGT. CDR3: CASQGQGVTQYF. The DNA of the CDR3 is TGTGCCAGCCAGGGACAGGGAGTGACCCAGTACTTC.

V usage is TRBV9 and J usage is TRBJ1-5; D not certain. CDR1 and CDR2 (germline): SGDLS, YYNGEE. Trimming cost V 0 bases and J 6 bases, with 1 base left between them. The CDR3 spans 11 residues. CDR3 loop: CASSVAQPQHF. DNA for the CDR3: TGTGCCAGCAGCGTAGCTCAGCCCCAGCATTTT.

This clonotype was counted between two and nine times. The genes are TRBV24-1 and TRBJ2-4; 7 nucleotides agree with TRBD2. Germline V CDR1 and CDR2: KGHDR, SFDVKD. V shed 3 bases and J 7 bases; nucleotides not matched to a gene: 5. The CDR3 totals 14 residues. The CDR3, as DNA: TGTGCCACCAGTGATCCCCAGGGAGGGAACATTCAGTACTTC. The encoded protein is CATSDPQGGNIQYF.

This clonotype was counted ten times or more. This chain connects TRBV7-2 to TRBJ2-1; unclear D gene. CDR1 and CDR2 from the germline V gene are SGHTA and FQGNSA. The CDR3 contains 13 residues. V was cut by 8 bases and J by 1 base, with 9 bases left in between. CDR3 nucleotide sequence: TGTGCCAGCTTAGGCGGTTCCTACAATGAGCAGTTCTTC. Its protein product is CASLGGSYNEQFF. Using reference TRBV7-2 and TRBJ2-1 for the parts outside the CDR3, the full variable domain is GAGVSQSPSNKVTEKGKDVELRCDPISGHTALYWYRQSLGQGLEFLIYFQGNSAPDKSGLPSDRFSAERTGGSVSTLTIQRTQQEDSAVYLCASLGGSYNEQFFGPGTRLTVL.